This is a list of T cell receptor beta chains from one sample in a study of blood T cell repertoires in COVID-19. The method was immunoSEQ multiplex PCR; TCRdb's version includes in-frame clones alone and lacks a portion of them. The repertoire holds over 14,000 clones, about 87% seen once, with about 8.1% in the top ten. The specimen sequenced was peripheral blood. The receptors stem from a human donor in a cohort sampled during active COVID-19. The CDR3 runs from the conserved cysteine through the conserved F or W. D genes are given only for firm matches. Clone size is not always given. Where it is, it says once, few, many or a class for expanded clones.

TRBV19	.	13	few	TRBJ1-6	CASSISQASPLHF	TGTGCCAGTAGTATATCACAGGCTTCACCCCTCCACTTT
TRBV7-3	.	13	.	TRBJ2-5	CASSLSQQETQYF	TGTGCCAGCAGCTTAAGCCAGCAAGAGACCCAGTACTTC
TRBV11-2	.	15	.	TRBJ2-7	CASSTMAGLSYEQYF	TGTGCCAGCAGCACCATGGCGGGGCTCTCCTACGAGCAGTACTTC
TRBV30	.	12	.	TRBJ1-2	CAWRGVNYGYTF	TGTGCCTGGAGGGGAGTCAACTATGGCTACACCTTC
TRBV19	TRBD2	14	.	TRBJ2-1	CASRQLAGSFEQFF	TGTGCCAGTAGGCAGCTAGCGGGATCGTTTGAGCAGTTCTTC
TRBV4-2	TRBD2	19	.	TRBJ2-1	CASSTAGTSGRMVSNEQFF	TGTGCCAGCAGCACTGCCGGGACTAGCGGGAGAATGGTGAGCAATGAGCAGTTCTTC
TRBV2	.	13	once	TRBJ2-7	CASSRTFIYEQYF	TGTGCCAGTTCTAGGACTTTCATCTACGAGCAGTACTTC
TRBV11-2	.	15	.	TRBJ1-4	CASSLFGRANEKLFF	TGTGCCAGCAGCTTATTCGGGAGGGCTAATGAAAAACTGTTTTTT
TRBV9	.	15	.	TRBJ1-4	CASSATVDSPEGLFF	TGTGCCAGCAGTGCTACCGTGGACAGTCCAGAAGGTCTGTTTTTT
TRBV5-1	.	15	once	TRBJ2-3	CASSLGHASTDTQYF	TGCGCCAGCAGCTTGGGACACGCCAGCACAGATACGCAGTATTTT
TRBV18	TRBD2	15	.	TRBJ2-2	CASFRLAGVTGELFF	TGTGCCAGCTTCCGACTAGCGGGAGTCACCGGGGAGCTGTTTTTT
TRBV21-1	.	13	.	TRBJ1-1	CASSINDRDKAFF	TGTGCCAGCAGCATTAACGACAGGGACAAGGCTTTCTTT
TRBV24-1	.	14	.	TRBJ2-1	CATSDGSVTDEQFF	TGTGCCACCAGTGACGGGAGCGTGACGGATGAGCAGTTCTTC
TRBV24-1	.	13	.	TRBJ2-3	CATSDLQGDTQYF	TGTGCCACCAGTGATTTGCAGGGGGATACGCAGTATTTT
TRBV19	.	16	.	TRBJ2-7	CASSIIGTWGSYEQYF	TGTGCCAGTAGTATTATTGGGACTTGGGGCTCCTACGAGCAGTACTTC
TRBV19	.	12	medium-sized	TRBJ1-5	CASKGGNQPQHF	TGTGCCAGTAAGGGGGGCAATCAGCCCCAGCATTTT
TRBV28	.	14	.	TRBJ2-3	CASSLRVLRDTQYF	TGTGCCAGCAGTTTGAGGGTCTTACGAGATACGCAGTATTTT
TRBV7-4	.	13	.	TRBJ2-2	CASSLFWLGELFF	TGTGCCAGCAGCTTATTTTGGCTCGGGGAGCTGTTTTTT
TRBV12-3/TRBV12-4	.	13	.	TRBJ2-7	CASSLQGSYEQYF	TGTGCCAGCAGTTTACAGGGGTCCTACGAGCAGTACTTC
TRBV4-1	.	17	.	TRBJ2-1	CASSQVGAEEPYNEQFF	TGCGCCAGCAGCCAAGTGGGAGCAGAAGAGCCCTACAATGAGCAGTTCTTC
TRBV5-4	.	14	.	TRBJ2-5	CASSSMVTDSTQYF	TGTGCCAGCAGCTCTATGGTAACGGACTCGACCCAGTACTTC
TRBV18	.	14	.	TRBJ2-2	CASSLGQNTGELFF	TGTGCCAGCTCGCTAGGACAGAACACCGGGGAGCTGTTTTTT
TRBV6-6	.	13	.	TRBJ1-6	CANRQTINSPLHF	TGTGCCAATCGACAGACGATTAATTCACCCCTCCACTTT
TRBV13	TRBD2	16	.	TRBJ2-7	CASSPPGGARPWEQYF	TGTGCCAGCAGTCCCCCGGGAGGGGCTAGACCTTGGGAGCAGTACTTC
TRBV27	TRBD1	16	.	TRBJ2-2	CASTQGGTANTGELFF	TGTGCCAGCACCCAAGGTGGGACAGCCAACACCGGGGAGCTGTTTTTT
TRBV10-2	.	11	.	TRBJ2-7	CASRGSYEQYF	TGCGCCAGCCGGGGGTCCTACGAGCAGTACTTC
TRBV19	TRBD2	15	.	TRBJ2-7	CASSPTSGSSYEQYF	TGTGCCAGTAGCCCGACTAGCGGGAGCTCCTACGAGCAGTACTTC
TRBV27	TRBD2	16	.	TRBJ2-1	CASSLVASGKYNEQFF	TGTGCCAGCAGTTTAGTTGCTAGCGGGAAGTACAATGAGCAGTTCTTC
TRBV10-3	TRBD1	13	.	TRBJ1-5	CAIRGTGGQPQHF	TGTGCCATCAGGGGGACAGGTGGGCAGCCCCAGCATTTT
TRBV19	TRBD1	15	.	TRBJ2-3	CASSFSGTVRDTQYF	TGTGCCAGTAGCTTCTCCGGGACAGTACGAGATACGCAGTATTTT
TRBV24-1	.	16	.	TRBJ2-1	CATSDLRGGDYNEQFF	TGTGCCACCAGTGATTTGAGGGGAGGCGATTACAATGAGCAGTTCTTC
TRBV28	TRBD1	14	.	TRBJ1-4	CASSSDRVGEKLFF	TGTGCCAGCAGTTCGGACAGGGTGGGCGAAAAACTGTTTTTT
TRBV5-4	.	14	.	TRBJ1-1	CASSLGGSNTEAFF	TGTGCCAGCAGCTTAGGAGGGTCGAACACTGAAGCTTTCTTT